These T cell receptor beta chains were read from a single sample in a study of T-cell reconstitution after alpha-beta-depleted transplantation in children. TCRdb reprocessed the PCR reads with MiXCR, giving one entry per CDR3 protein. This table holds roughly 74,000 distinct CDR3 sequences, 15% to 20% found once. This specimen was PBMCs, mostly from graft donor cells, taken 360 days after TCRalphabeta/CD19-depleted stem cell transplant. These TCRs come from a male patient under 10 years old who had a stem cell transplant for acute lymphoblastic leukemia, so the T cells may come from the graft donor. Each CDR3 is given without its conserved first and last residue. Not every row has a clone size; where given, it reads once, few, many or a size class.

j_gene | abundance | v_gene | CDR3aa
TRBJ1-1 | few | TRBV5-1 | ASSLRGREYTEAF
TRBJ2-7 | few | TRBV12-3/TRBV12-4 | ASSFRGRPSYEQY
TRBJ2-7 | - | TRBV10-2 | ASSGRGGRGGTYEQY
TRBJ2-7 | few | TRBV7-9 | ASSPLYEQY
TRBJ2-7 | many | TRBV5-1 | ASSSGQGDHEQY
TRBJ2-5 | - | TRBV5-1 | ASSWDGQETQY
TRBJ2-2 | - | TRBV5-1 | ASSLEAMPATGELF
TRBJ2-7 | many | TRBV4-1 | ASSQTRTGMYEQY
TRBJ2-7 | - | TRBV20-1 | SAAGRRSSYEQY
TRBJ2-5 | many | TRBV5-1 | ASSFMLGLSETQY
TRBJ2-7 | - | TRBV9 | ASSVGPEIYEQY
TRBJ1-1 | few | TRBV5-1 | ASSLSPVGGTEAF
TRBJ2-7 | few | TRBV2 | ASRGGPSYEQY
TRBJ2-5 | few | TRBV12-3/TRBV12-4 | ASRKGETQY
TRBJ2-7 | few | TRBV24-1 | ATSPSGRASYEQY
TRBJ2-3 | - | TRBV12-3/TRBV12-4 | ASKTTTDTQY
TRBJ2-5 | - | TRBV12-3/TRBV12-4 | ASSLRVTSGSQETQY
TRBJ2-5 | few | TRBV7-6 | ASSLGTSGSETQY
TRBJ2-7 | few | TRBV29-1 | SVRTSGRKTYEQY
TRBJ2-3 | - | TRBV29-1 | SVAAVADTQY
TRBJ2-7 | few | TRBV29-1 | SVAGGPYEQY
TRBJ2-7 | - | TRBV12-3/TRBV12-4 | ASSARMWEGGYEQY
TRBJ2-7 | - | TRBV7-9 | ASSPVYEQY
TRBJ2-7 | - | TRBV20-1 | CARTPGNKESTWGYEQY
TRBJ1-1 | few | TRBV5-1 | ASSATDKVRNTEAF
TRBJ1-4 | many | TRBV2 | ATNDPGTANEKLF
TRBJ2-3 | few | TRBV10-2 | ASTGLAITDTQY
TRBJ2-1 | - | TRBV12-3/TRBV12-4 | ASRISGRAVEQF
TRBJ2-1 | many | TRBV9 | ASSLRPPGLVNNEQF
TRBJ2-3 | - | TRBV20-1 | SGKTSTDTQY
TRBJ2-3 | - | TRBV5-1 | ASSLRASGRTDTQY
TRBJ2-3 | - | TRBV20-1 | SASLLLGTDTQY
TRBJ2-7 | many | TRBV7-9 | ASSLGTMIEQY
TRBJ2-7 | many | TRBV11-2 | ASSLDSGYSYEQY
TRBJ2-7 | few | TRBV20-1 | SADRDGEQY
TRBJ2-5 | - | TRBV7-9 | ASSDGTIQETQY
TRBJ1-6 | - | TRBV24-1 | ATSDSPSYNSPLH
TRBJ2-1 | few | TRBV15 | ATSSEDWRMAF
TRBJ2-3 | - | TRBV7-2 | ASSLSSGRPTDTQY
TRBJ2-3 | - | TRBV2 | ASKNLLDVGTGRTDTQY
TRBJ2-7 | - | TRBV6-5 | ASSYRSLYGSGEQY
TRBJ1-2 | - | TRBV3-1 | ASSQVPDYGYT
TRBJ2-3 | few | TRBV11-1 | ASSLRGLAGGPGTDTQY
TRBJ2-7 | - | TRBV5-1 | ASSGTGGYEQY
TRBJ1-5 | few | TRBV5-6 | ASSVLSSGGQPQH
TRBJ2-7 | - | TRBV7-9 | ASSNRDRGSYEQY